This T cell receptor beta chain came from a study of cytomegalovirus exposure and HLA in healthy donors. Amplification used 60 Vbeta primers and 13 Jbeta primers. Produced via immunoSEQ multiplex PCR; TCRdb's table is partial and in-frame only. The repertoire holds around 160,000 clones, with around 78% as singletons. For this clone: Additional DNA sequences in this sample encode the identical CDR3.

Sequenced: PBMCs. This TCR was sampled from a woman aged 18 to 35 in good health and CMV-seronegative.

The CDR3 loop is CASSIPMSAGELFF. Here the CDR3 DNA reads TGTGCCAGCAGCATTCCCATGTCAGCCGGGGAGCTGTTTTTT. The chain carries TRBV7-9 and TRBJ2-2; D remains unclear. The ends were cut back, 5 bases at V and 6 bases at J, with 13 bases in the middle. This CDR3 comprises 14 residues. Germline values: CDR1 SEHNR, CDR2 FQNEAQ (reference sequence).